This TCR beta chain derives from a study of neurological immune-mediated disorders. Points from the study as a whole: HTLV-1-associated myelopathy led in TCR clonal expansion, while multiple sclerosis ranked lowest, below healthy controls.

This clonotype showed up many times. What it binds is unknown. The method for making cDNA was 5'RACE, and it used 10-nucleotide random UMIs. MiXCR, run by TCRdb on the 5' RACE reads, gives a single entry per CDR3 protein. Found here are under 85,000 distinct CDR3 sequences, about 9.3% of them singletons; the top ten hold about 1.7%. For the unsorted libraries, 2 million PBMCs stored at -80 C served as input. V lost 7 bases, J lost 4 bases, and 11 bases lay in between. Germline V lookup: CDR1 SQVTM, CDR2 ANQGSEA. The CDR3 sequence is 11 residues long. This chain joins TRBV29-1 and TRBJ2-7, with D possibly being TRBD1 (5 bases). Sample: PBMCs. This TCR was sampled from a man aged 40-50 years in good health. The CDR3 is CSAQDTYEQYF. For the CDR3, the DNA is TGCAGCGCCCAGGACACTTACGAGCAGTACTTC.